This T cell receptor (beta chain) appears in the sequencing data of a study of blood T cell repertoires in COVID-19. Study background: Acute-phase and convalescent COVID-19 samples originated in the United States, Italy and Spain. The cDNA or gDNA used as material had been derived from T cells, B-cell-depleted T cells, or PBMCs.

Authors' processing steps: Using reference gene primer amplification, nucleated cell counts were estimated. Libraries were prepared by immunoSEQ multiplex PCR; TCRdb keeps only in-frame clonotypes and omits some of them. The D gene and trimming were derived from the DNA, and the V and J assignments and clone size from that table. The sample lists 150,000 to 200,000 clones, approximately 79% occurring once. Germline V gives CDR1 SGDLS, CDR2 YYNGEE. Losses at the gene ends were 2 bases for V and 4 bases for J; bases not matched to a gene: 4. The CDR3 loop spans 15 amino acids. With regard to this clone: Other DNA sequences of this sample code for an identical CDR3.

The V and J genes are TRBV9 and TRBJ2-1; 9 bases line up with TRBD1. This TCR came from a woman in her 70s with acute or convalescent COVID-19. Sequenced material: peripheral blood. In nucleotides, the CDR3 is TGTGCCAGCAGCGTCGGACAGGGGTCGTACAATGAGCAGTTCTTC. Protein product: CASSVGQGSYNEQFF.